This TCR beta chain is from a study of cytomegalovirus exposure and HLA in healthy donors. Study-wide results and caveats: TCR beta chains numbering 164 were designated cytomegalovirus-associated.

CDR3 length: 16 residues. The germline V gene has CDR1 MGHRA and CDR2 YSYEKL. The PCR was carried out with 60 Vbeta primers and 13 Jbeta primers. Assay: immunoSEQ multiplex PCR; the TCRdb copy retains only in-frame clones and omits some. The data hold 120,000 or so clones, with about 78% observed a single time. With regard to this clone: What it binds is unknown. Relative to the germline gene, one junction end is altered; a read error may explain this.

This sequence was found in a man aged 25 to 45 in good health and CMV-seronegative. The genes are TRBV4-1 and TRBJ1-2; D possibly corresponds to TRBD1 (5 bases). Sequencing used PBMCs. CDR3 loop: CASSHNYGGTNYGYTF. The CDR3, as DNA: TGCGCCAGCAGCCATAATTACGGAGGGACTAATTATGGCTACACCTTC.